This T cell receptor (beta chain) stems from a study of CD4 T cells in relation to SARS-CoV-2 and coronaviruses. The overall study: TCR beta CDR3s were sequenced after approximately 11-day antigen culture of PBMCs. Study-wide results and caveats: Pre-pandemic and post-infection samples never came from the same donor.

The unexposed donors gave CD4+ T cells in about 2010-2019, prior to COVID-19. CD4+ T cells were isolated from the cells after less than 13 days of culture. Cells permitting, SARS-CoV-2 S/N and four cold-coronavirus spikes were tested on unexposed-donor CD4+ T cells. Sequencing was performed with immunoSEQ multiplex PCR; in TCRdb, only in-frame clones are kept and a portion is missing. Here the sample spans about 24,000 clones, more than 60% being singletons. V lost 5 bases to trimming and J lost 2 bases, with 7 bases between them. The CDR3 sequence is 12 residues long. As for this clone: Antigen unknown.

V and J are TRBV12-3 or TRBV12-4 and TRBJ2-7; D possibly matches TRBD1 or TRBD2 (5 bases each). Material for sequencing was CD4+ T cells from PBMCs, cultured in vitro. This clonotype was obtained from a human donor in good health. CDR3 region: CASSGGPYEQYF. Written as DNA, the CDR3 is TGTGCCAGCAGTGGGGGACCCTACGAGCAGTACTTC.